This T cell receptor (beta chain) is from a study of T-cell memory formation after mild COVID-19. The CDR3 covers 15 residues. J lost 3 bases, V lost 3 bases, and 7 bases had no gene match. Germline CDR1 SGHDN, CDR2 FVKESK. TCRdb reprocessed the 5' RACE reads via MiXCR and lists one record per CDR3 protein. The profile shows 450,000 to 700,000 distinct CDR3 sequences, roughly 17% of them singletons. The TCR comes from an adult woman who had mild COVID-19 (a few samples of this study predate the infection). Cell type and time point are not known. Specimen: PBMCs or a T cell subset sorted from them (not recorded which). The chain is built from TRBV14 and TRBJ1-1; 7 bases match TRBD1. The DNA for the CDR3 is TGTGCCAGCAGCCAGTTACAGGGGAGGGACACTGAAGCTTTCTTT. It translates to CASSQLQGRDTEAFF.